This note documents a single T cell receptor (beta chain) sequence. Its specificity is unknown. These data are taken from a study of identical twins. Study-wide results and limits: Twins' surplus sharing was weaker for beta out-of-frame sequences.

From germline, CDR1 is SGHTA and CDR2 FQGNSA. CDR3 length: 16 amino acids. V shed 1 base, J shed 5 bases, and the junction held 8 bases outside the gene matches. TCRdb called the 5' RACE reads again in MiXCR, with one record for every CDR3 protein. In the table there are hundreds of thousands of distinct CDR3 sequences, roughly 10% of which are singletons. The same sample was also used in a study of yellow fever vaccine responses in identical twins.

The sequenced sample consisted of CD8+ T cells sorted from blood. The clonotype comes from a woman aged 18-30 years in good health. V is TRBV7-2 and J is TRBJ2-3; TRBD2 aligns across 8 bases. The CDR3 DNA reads TGTGCCAGCAGCTTAGTGTGGCGGGAGGCTGGAGATACGCAGTATTTT. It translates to CASSLVWREAGDTQYF.